Presented here are 21 T cell receptor beta chains from one specimen sequenced in a study of cytomegalovirus exposure and HLA in healthy donors. Libraries were prepared by immunoSEQ multiplex PCR; TCRdb keeps only in-frame clonotypes and omits some of them. The sample lists tens of thousands of clones, approximately 94% occurring once. Specimen: PBMCs. The receptors come from a young woman in good health and CMV-seropositive.

The V gene is TRBV19, the J gene TRBJ1-2; D gene uncertain. The V gene's germline CDR1 is LNHDA and CDR2 SQIVND (reference sequence). V lost 6 bases to trimming and J lost 5 bases, with 13 bases between them. The CDR3 totals 13 residues. This chain's CDR3 is CASRAIEYYGYTF. In DNA form, the CDR3 reads TGTGCCAGTAGAGCGATCGAATATTATGGCTACACCTTC.

This sequence joins TRBV27 and TRBJ2-2; 7 bases fit TRBD2. Germline values: CDR1 MNHEY, CDR2 SMNVEV (reference sequence). The CDR3 spans 16 residues. J lost 3 bases, V lost 2 bases, and 6 bases had no gene match. CDR3: CASSLLTGGYTGELFF. The CDR3 DNA reads as TGTGCCAGCAGTTTACTTACGGGAGGATACACCGGGGAGCTGTTTTTT.

V usage is TRBV2 and J usage is TRBJ1-2; 12 bases fit TRBD1. Germline CDR1 is SNHLY and CDR2 is FYNNEI. Trimming took 7 bases from V and 7 from J; bases not matched to a gene: 7. This CDR3 comprises 14 residues. The CDR3 bases are TGTGCCAGCAAGAAGGGACAGGGGGCTCTTGGCTACACCTTC. This encodes CASKKGQGALGYTF.

The rearrangement joins TRBV7-9 to TRBJ2-7; 12 bases agree with TRBD2. The germline V gene has CDR1 SEHNR and CDR2 FQNEAQ (reference sequence). V trimming: 1 base; J trimming: 6 bases; junction bases outside the gene matches: 4. This CDR3 spans 15 amino acids. CDR3 bases: TGTGCCAGCAGCTTAGGACTAGCGGGAGTCGGCGAGCAGTACTTC. This sequence encodes CASSLGLAGVGEQYF.

This clone has more than one count but fewer than ten. This rearrangement joins TRBV19 to TRBJ2-2; D ambiguous. V was pared by 6 bases and J by 3 bases, with 5 bases between. The CDR3 is 12 residues long. The germline V gene encodes CDR1 LNHDA and CDR2 SQIVND (reference sequence). CDR3 sequence reads: CASRQYTGELFF. The CDR3 bases are TGTGCCAGTAGACAGTACACCGGGGAGCTGTTTTTT.

Here the CDR3 reads CSVLSNEQFF. The CDR3 nucleotides read TGCAGTGTACTGTCCAATGAGCAGTTCTTC. This rearrangement joins TRBV20-1 to TRBJ2-1; no reliable D call. Germline V CDR1 and CDR2: DFQATT, SNEGSKA (reference sequence). The ends were cut back, 7 bases at V and 6 bases at J, with 7 bases in the middle. There are 10 residues in the CDR3.

This sequence joins TRBV2 and TRBJ1-1, with 8 bases lining up with TRBD1. This CDR3 contains 18 residues. Germline trimming cut 4 bases from V and 0 bases from J; bases unmatched to any gene: 13. Germline loops: CDR1 SNHLY, CDR2 FYNNEI. CDR3 region: CASSVPGTGPTMNTEAFF. CDR3 coding DNA: TGTGCCAGCAGTGTCCCCGGGACAGGACCGACCATGAACACTGAAGCTTTCTTT.

For the CDR3, the DNA is TGTGCCAGTACTATCGCAGGACAGGGTGCCCAAGAGACCCAGTACTTC. It translates to CASTIAGQGAQETQYF. The chain uses TRBV7-2 and TRBJ2-5, with 8 bases aligning to TRBD1. CDR1 and CDR2 (germline): SGHTA, FQGNSA. This CDR3 is 16 amino acids long. V gave up 9 bases and J gave up 1 base; unmatched junction bases: 13. Full variable domain (rest looked up from reference TRBV7-2 and TRBJ2-5): GAGVSQSPSNKVTEKGKDVELRCDPISGHTALYWYRQSLGQGLEFLIYFQGNSAPDKSGLPSDRFSAERTGGSVSTLTIQRTQQEDSAVYLCASTIAGQGAQETQYFGPGTRLLVL.

The chain uses TRBV19 and TRBJ2-3; 9 positions match TRBD1. J gave up 6 bases and V 5 bases, and 6 bases lay outside the gene matches. CDR3 size: 14 residues. Germline V gene sequence: CDR1 LNHDA, CDR2 SQIVND (reference sequence). CDR3 loop: CASSWDRASDTQYF. CDR3 in DNA: TGTGCCAGTAGTTGGGACAGGGCTTCTGATACGCAGTATTTT.

The chain recombines TRBV13 with TRBJ2-7, with a weak D call TRBD2 (5 bases). The CDR3 extends over 15 amino acids. The V end lost 0 bases, the J end lost 2 bases, and 11 bases lay between the germline ends. Germline loops: CDR1 PRHDT, CDR2 FYEKMQ (reference sequence). CDR3 coding DNA: TGTGCCAGCAGCTTAGGTACTGGGAGTACCTACGAGCAGTACTTC. Its translation is CASSLGTGSTYEQYF.

This sequence joins TRBV28 and TRBJ2-5, with a weak D call TRBD1 (5 bases). CDR3 length: 13 amino acids. From germline, CDR1 is MDHEN and CDR2 SYDVKM. V gave up 11 bases and J gave up 3 bases, with 16 bases separating them. CDR3 amino acids: CAGSRGYKETQYF. The CDR3 DNA reads TGTGCCGGTTCAAGGGGCTATAAAGAGACCCAGTACTTC.

The V call is TRBV5-6, the J call TRBJ1-1; 8 positions agree with TRBD1. Trimming cost V 4 bases and J 11 bases; bases outside gene matches: 10. This CDR3 is 13 amino acids long. Germline V gene data show CDR1 as SGHDT and CDR2 as YYEEEE. The CDR3 is CASSLSGDRWAFF. The CDR3 nucleotides are TGTGCCAGCAGCCTCAGCGGGGACAGGTGGGCTTTCTTT.

This clone was counted a single time. The CDR3 here is CASSSPLAGGNTGELFF. The CDR3 nucleotides read TGTGCCAGCAGTTCCCCCTTAGCGGGAGGAAACACCGGGGAGCTGTTTTTT. The rearrangement uses TRBV28 and TRBJ2-2; 10 bases line up with TRBD2. The V gene end was trimmed by 4 bases and the J gene end by 2 bases; junction bases not matched to a gene: 7. Germline V gene data show CDR1 as MDHEN and CDR2 as SYDVKM. The CDR3 consists of 17 residues.

This chain connects TRBV7-2 to TRBJ2-3; 13 positions agree with TRBD2. The ends lost 1 base at V and 3 bases at J; junction bases unmatched: 4. Germline V gene lookup returns CDR1 SGHTA and CDR2 FQGNSA. The length of the CDR3 is 17 residues. The DNA of the CDR3 is TGTGCCAGCAGCTTAGTAGGGACTAGCGGGAATACAGATACGCAGTATTTT. Translation: CASSLVGTSGNTDTQYF. The full variable domain, in which reference TRBV7-2 and TRBJ2-3 provide the parts outside the CDR3, is GAGVSQSPSNKVTEKGKDVELRCDPISGHTALYWYRQSLGQGLEFLIYFQGNSAPDKSGLPSDRFSAERTGGSVSTLTIQRTQQEDSAVYLCASSLVGTSGNTDTQYFGPGTRLTVL.

The chain has TRBV18 and TRBJ2-3; 9 bases align to TRBD1. This CDR3 region has 16 residues. V was pared by 1 base and J by 1 base, with 3 bases of the junction left unmatched. The germline V gene has CDR1 KGHSH and CDR2 LQKENI. The CDR3 protein is CASSPLGQGRTDTQYF. In DNA form, the CDR3 reads TGTGCCAGCTCACCACTCGGACAGGGGCGCACAGATACGCAGTATTTT.

The chain employs TRBV28 and TRBJ2-7; D is perhaps TRBD1 (5 bases). CDR3 length equals 18 residues. With 6 bases removed from V and 3 bases from J, the gap between germline ends came to 27 bases. The germline V gene has CDR1 MDHEN and CDR2 SYDVKM. The CDR3 here is CASRGRPVEEKYNYEQYF. CDR3 sequence (DNA): TGTGCCAGCAGGGGGCGGCCCGTTGAAGAAAAGTACAACTACGAGCAGTACTTC.

The chain is built from TRBV28 and TRBJ2-3, with 9 bases lining up with TRBD2. Per the germline V gene, CDR1 is MDHEN and CDR2 is SYDVKM. The CDR3 sequence is 13 residues long. Unmatched junction bases numbered 3, after V lost 10 bases and J lost 1 base. The CDR3 region has the DNA TGTGCCACTAGCGGGATAGGCACAGATACGCAGTATTTT. It specifies CATSGIGTDTQYF. The entire variable domain, with the rest obtained from reference TRBV28 and TRBJ2-3, is as follows: DVKVTQSSRYLVKRTGEKVFLECVQDMDHENMFWYRQDPGLGLRLIYFSYDVKMKEKGDIPEGYSVSREKKERFSLILESASTNQTSMYLCATSGIGTDTQYFGPGTRLTVL.

This clone was observed many times. This chain joins TRBV20-1 and TRBJ2-1; D uncertain. This CDR3 is built from 10 residues. Trimming removed 6 bases at V and 10 bases at J, with 10 bases between. Per germline, CDR1 DFQATT and CDR2 SNEGSKA (reference sequence). In DNA form, the CDR3 reads TGCAGTGCCCTCGGTTCCGAGCAGTTCTTC. It codes for CSALGSEQFF.

The chain recombines TRBV28 with TRBJ1-2; D remains unclear. This CDR3 is built from 13 residues. The V end lost 1 base, the J end lost 8 bases, and 11 bases lay between the germline ends. CDR1 is MDHEN, CDR2 SYDVKM, per germline. CDR3 sequence reads: CASSLLSRLGYTF. The CDR3 DNA is TGTGCCAGCAGTTTATTATCCCGGTTGGGCTACACCTTC.

V and J are TRBV5-6 and TRBJ1-5; D is ambiguous. Germline V gives CDR1 SGHDT, CDR2 YYEEEE. V was trimmed by 3 bases and J by 7 bases, leaving 8 bases between them. This CDR3 has 12 amino acids. The CDR3 nucleotides are TGTGCCAGCAGCTCTCCGGGGCAGCCCCAGCATTTT. This translates into CASSSPGQPQHF.

V gene TRBV5-1 combines with J gene TRBJ1-2, with TRBD1 matching 7 bases. V was clipped by 5 bases and J by 8 bases; unmatched bases: 21. There are 17 residues in the CDR3. CDR1 SGHRS and CDR2 YFSETQ come from the germline V gene. For the CDR3, the DNA is TGCGCCAGCAGTCCGGGGGTAGGGGGCGGACCCACTGGCGGCTACACCTTC. It encodes CASSPGVGGGPTGGYTF.